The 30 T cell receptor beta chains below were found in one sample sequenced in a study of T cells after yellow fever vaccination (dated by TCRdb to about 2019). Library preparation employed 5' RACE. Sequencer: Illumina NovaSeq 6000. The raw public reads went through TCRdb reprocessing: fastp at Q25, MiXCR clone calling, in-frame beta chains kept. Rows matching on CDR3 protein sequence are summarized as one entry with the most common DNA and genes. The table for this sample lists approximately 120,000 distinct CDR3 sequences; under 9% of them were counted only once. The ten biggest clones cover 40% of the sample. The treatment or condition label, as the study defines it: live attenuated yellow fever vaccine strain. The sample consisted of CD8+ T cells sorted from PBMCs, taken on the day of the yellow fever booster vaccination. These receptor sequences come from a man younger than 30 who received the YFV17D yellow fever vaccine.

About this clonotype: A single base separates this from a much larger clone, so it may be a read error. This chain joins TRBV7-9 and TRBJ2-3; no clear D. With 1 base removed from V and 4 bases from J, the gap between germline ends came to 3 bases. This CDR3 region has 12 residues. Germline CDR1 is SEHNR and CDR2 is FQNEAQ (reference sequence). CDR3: CASSLEADTQYF. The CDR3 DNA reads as TGTGCCAGCAGCTTAGAGGCAGATACGCAGTATTTT.

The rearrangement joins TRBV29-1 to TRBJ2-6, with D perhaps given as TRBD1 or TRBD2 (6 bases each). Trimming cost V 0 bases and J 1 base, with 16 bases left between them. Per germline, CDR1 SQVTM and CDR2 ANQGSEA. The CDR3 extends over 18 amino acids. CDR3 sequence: CSVEEYPGAGSGANVLTF. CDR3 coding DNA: TGCAGCGTTGAAGAATATCCGGGGGCGGGTTCTGGGGCCAACGTCCTGACTTTC.

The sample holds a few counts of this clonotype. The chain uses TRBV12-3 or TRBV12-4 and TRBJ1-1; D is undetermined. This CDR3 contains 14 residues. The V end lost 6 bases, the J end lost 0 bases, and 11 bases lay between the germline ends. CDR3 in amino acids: CASSSTAMNTEAFF. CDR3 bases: TGTGCCAGCAGCTCAACAGCGATGAACACTGAAGCTTTCTTT.

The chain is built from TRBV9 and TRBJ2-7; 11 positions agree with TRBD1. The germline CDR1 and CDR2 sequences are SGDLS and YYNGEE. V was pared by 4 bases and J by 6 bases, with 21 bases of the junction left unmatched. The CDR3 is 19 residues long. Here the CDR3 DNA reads TGTGCCAGCAGCCCGAGAACCGGGACAGGGGGTCCCTGGTCGTCCGAGCAGTACGTC. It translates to CASSPRTGTGGPWSSEQYV.

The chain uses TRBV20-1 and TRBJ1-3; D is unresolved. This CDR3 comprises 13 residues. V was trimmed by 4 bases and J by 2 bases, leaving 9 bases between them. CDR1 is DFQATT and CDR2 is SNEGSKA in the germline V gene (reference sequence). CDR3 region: CSAKRPTGNTIYF. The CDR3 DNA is TGCAGTGCTAAGCGGCCTACTGGAAACACCATATATTTT.

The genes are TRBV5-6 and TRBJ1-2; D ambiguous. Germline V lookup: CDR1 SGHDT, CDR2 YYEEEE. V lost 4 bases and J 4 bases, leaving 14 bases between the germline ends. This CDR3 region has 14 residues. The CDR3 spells CASSDGRVFYGYTF. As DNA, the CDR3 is TGTGCCAGCAGCGATGGAAGGGTCTTCTATGGCTACACCTTC.

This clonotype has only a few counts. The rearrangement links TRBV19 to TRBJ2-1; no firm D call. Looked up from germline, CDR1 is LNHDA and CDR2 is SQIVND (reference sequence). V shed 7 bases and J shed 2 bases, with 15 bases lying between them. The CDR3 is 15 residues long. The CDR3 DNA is TGTGCCAGTACTGTCAGCATAGTAACCTACAATGAGCAGTTCTTC. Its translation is CASTVSIVTYNEQFF.

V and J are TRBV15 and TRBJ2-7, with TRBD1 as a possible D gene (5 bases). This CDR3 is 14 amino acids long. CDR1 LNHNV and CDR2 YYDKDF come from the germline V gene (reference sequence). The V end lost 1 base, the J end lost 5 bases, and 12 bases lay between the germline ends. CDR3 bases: TGTGCCACCAGCAGAGGAGGCAGGGTCCACGAGCAGTACTTC. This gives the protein CATSRGGRVHEQYF.

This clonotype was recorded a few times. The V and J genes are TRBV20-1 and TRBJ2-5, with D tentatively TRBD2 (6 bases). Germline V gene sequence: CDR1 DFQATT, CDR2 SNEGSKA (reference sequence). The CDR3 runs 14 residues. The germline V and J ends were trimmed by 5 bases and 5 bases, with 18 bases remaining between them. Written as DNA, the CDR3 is TGCAGTGCTGGACCGGGACTCCGGGGGGAGACCCAGTACTTC. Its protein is CSAGPGLRGETQYF.

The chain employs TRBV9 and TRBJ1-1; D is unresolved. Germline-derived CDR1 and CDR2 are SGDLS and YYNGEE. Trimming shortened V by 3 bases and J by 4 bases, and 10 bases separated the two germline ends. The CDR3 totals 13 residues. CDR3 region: CASSDRAGTEAFF. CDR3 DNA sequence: TGTGCCAGCAGCGATCGGGCGGGCACTGAAGCTTTCTTT.

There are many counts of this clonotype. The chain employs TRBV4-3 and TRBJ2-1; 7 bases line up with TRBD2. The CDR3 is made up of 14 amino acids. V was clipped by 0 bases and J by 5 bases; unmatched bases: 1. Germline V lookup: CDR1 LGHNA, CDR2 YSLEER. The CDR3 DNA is TGCGCCAGCAGCCAAGAGGGGGGGGACAATGAGCAGTTCTTC. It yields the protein CASSQEGGDNEQFF.

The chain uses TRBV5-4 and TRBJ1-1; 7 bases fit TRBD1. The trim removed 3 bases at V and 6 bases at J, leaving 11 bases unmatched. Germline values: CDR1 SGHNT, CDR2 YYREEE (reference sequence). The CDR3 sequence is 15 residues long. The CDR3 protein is CASSSWTGRDAEAFF. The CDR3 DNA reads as TGTGCCAGCAGCTCCTGGACAGGTCGGGACGCTGAAGCTTTCTTT.

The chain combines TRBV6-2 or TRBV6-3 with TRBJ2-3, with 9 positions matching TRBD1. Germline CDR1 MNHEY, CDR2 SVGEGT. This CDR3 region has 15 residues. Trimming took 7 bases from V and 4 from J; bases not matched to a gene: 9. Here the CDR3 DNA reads TGTGCCAGCAAGCCGGACAGGGGTTATTCAGATACGCAGTATTTT. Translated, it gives CASKPDRGYSDTQYF.

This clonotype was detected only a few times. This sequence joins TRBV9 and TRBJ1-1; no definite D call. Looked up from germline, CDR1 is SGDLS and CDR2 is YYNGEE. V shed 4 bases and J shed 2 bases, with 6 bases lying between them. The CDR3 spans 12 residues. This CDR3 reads CASSLDNTEAFF. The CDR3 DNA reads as TGTGCCAGCAGCCTAGACAACACTGAAGCTTTCTTT.

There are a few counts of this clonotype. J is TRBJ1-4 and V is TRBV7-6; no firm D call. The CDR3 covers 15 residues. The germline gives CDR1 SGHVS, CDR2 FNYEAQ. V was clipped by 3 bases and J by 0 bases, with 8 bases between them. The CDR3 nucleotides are TGTGCCAGCAGCTTGGACGGTGCAACTAATGAAAAACTGTTTTTT. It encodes CASSLDGATNEKLFF. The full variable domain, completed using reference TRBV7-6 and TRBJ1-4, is GAGVSQSPRYKVTKRGQDVALRCDPISGHVSLYWYRQALGQGPEFLTYFNYEAQQDKSGLPNDRFSAERPEGSISTLTIQRTEQRDSAMYRCASSLDGATNEKLFFGSGTQLSVL.

The CDR3 coding sequence is TGTGCCAGCAGCCTTCCCCCGGGACACTTAGCACCAAGCACAGATACGCAGTATTTT. It is translated as CASSLPPGHLAPSTDTQYF. This sequence joins TRBV9 and TRBJ2-3; tentative D call: TRBD1 (6 bases). There are 19 residues in the CDR3. Trimming removed 4 bases at V and 0 bases at J, with 24 bases between. The V gene's germline CDR1 is SGDLS and CDR2 YYNGEE.

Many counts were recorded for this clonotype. CDR3 region: CASTTTTGAQETQYF. CDR3 nucleotides: TGTGCCAGCACCACCACGACGGGGGCACAAGAGACCCAGTACTTC. The genes are TRBV12-3 or TRBV12-4 and TRBJ2-5, with D perhaps given as TRBD1 or TRBD2 (6 bases each). The CDR3 length is 15 residues. V lost 7 bases and J 2 bases, leaving 17 bases between the germline ends.

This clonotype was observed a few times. In DNA, the CDR3 is TGTGCCAGCAGTTACCTCAGCAAGGATGGCTACACCTTC. Translating gives CASSYLSKDGYTF. The rearrangement links TRBV6-5 to TRBJ1-2, with D hard to call. The V and J ends lost 2 bases and 6 bases respectively, with 10 bases between them. This CDR3 is 13 amino acids long. Germline CDR1 is MNHEY and CDR2 is SVGAGI.

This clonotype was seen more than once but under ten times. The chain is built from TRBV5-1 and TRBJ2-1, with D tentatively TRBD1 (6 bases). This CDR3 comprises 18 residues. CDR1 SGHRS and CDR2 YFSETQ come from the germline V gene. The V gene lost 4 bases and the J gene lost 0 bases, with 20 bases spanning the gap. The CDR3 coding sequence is TGCGCCAGCAGCCCAAGGATTTCCGGGACATACTCCTACAATGAGCAGTTCTTC. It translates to CASSPRISGTYSYNEQFF.

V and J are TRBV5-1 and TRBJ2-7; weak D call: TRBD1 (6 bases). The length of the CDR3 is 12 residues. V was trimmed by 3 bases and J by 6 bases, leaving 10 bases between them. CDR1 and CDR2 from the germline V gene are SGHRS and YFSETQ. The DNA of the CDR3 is TGCGCCAGCAGCTGGGACATCAGCGAGCAGTACTTC. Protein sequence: CASSWDISEQYF. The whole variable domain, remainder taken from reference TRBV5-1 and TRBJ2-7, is KAGVTQTPRYLIKTRGQQVTLSCSPISGHRSVSWYQQTPGQGLQFLFEYFSETQRNKGNFPGRFSGRQFSNSRSEMNVSTLELGDSALYLCASSWDISEQYFGPGTRLTVT.

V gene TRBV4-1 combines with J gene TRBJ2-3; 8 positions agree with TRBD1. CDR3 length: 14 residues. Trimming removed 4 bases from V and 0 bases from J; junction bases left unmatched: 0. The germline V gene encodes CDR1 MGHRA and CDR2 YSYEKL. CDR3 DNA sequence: TGCGCCAGCAGCCGGGACAGGAGCACAGATACGCAGTATTTT. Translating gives CASSRDRSTDTQYF.

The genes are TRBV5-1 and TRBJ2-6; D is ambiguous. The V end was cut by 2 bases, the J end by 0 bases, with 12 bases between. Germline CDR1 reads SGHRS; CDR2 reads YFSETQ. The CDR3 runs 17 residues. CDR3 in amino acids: CASSLEYGFSGANVLTF. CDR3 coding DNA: TGCGCCAGCAGCTTAGAGTACGGCTTCTCTGGGGCCAACGTCCTGACTTTC.

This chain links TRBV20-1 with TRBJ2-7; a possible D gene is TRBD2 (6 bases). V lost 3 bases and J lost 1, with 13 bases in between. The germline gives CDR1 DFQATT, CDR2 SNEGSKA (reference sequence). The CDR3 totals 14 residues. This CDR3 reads CSARKGGGSYEQYF. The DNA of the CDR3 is TGCAGTGCTAGGAAGGGCGGAGGGTCCTACGAGCAGTACTTC.

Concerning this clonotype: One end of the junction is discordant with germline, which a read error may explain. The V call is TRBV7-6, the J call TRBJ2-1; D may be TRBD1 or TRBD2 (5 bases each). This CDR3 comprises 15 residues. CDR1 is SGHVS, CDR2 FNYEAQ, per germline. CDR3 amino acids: CASSPGWRPDKEQFF. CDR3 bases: TGTGCCAGCAGCCCTGGGTGGAGGCCGGACAAGGAGCAGTTCTTC.

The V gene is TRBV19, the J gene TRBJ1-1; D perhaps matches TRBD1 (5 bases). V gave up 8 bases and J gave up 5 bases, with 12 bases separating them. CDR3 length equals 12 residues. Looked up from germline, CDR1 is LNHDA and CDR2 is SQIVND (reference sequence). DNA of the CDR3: TGTGCCAGTCATGCAGGGAGGACTGAAGCTTTCTTT. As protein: CASHAGRTEAFF.

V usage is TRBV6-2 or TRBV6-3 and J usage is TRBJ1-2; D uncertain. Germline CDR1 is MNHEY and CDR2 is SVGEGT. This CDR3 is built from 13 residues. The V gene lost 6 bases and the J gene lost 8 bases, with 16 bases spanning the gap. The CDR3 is CASSPRVPYGYTF. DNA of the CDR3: TGTGCCAGCAGCCCCAGAGTACCCTACGGCTACACCTTC.

As DNA, the CDR3 is TGTGCCAGCATCACTTCAGGGGGAAACACAGATACGCAGTATTTT. Translated, it gives CASITSGGNTDTQYF. The V gene is TRBV12-3 or TRBV12-4, the J gene TRBJ2-3, with 7 bases matching TRBD1. The length of the CDR3 is 15 residues. The trim removed 7 bases at V and 2 bases at J, leaving 9 bases unmatched.

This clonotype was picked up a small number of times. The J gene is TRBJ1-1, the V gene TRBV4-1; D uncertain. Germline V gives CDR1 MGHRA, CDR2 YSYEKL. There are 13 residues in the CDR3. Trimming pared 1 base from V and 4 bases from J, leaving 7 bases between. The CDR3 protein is CASSQVSRTEAFF. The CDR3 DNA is TGCGCCAGCAGCCAAGTCTCCCGCACTGAAGCTTTCTTT.

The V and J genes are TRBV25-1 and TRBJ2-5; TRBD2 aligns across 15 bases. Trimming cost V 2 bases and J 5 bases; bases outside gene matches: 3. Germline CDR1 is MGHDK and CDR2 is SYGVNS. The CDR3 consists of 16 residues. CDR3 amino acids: CASSEPGTSGRETQYF. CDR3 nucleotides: TGTGCCAGCAGTGAACCAGGGACTAGCGGGAGGGAGACCCAGTACTTC.

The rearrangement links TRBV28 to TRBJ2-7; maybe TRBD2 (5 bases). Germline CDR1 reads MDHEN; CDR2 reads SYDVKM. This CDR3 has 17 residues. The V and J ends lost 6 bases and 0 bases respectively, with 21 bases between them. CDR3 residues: CASSPSVIFGSSYEQYV. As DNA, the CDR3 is TGTGCCAGCAGCCCCTCGGTGATATTTGGGAGCTCCTACGAGCAGTACGTC.